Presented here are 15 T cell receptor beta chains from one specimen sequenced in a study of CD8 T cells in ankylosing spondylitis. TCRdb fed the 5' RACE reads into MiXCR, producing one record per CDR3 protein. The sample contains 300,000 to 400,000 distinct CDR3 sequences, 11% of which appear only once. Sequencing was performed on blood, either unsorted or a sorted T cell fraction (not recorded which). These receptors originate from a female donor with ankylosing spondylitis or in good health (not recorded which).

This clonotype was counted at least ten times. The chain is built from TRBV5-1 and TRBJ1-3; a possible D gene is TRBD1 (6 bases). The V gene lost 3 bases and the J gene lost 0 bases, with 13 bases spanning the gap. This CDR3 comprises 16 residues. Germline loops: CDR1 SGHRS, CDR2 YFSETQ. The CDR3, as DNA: TGCGCCAGCAGCTGGGGGCAGGGGAGCTCTGGAAACACCATATATTTT. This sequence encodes CASSWGQGSSGNTIYF. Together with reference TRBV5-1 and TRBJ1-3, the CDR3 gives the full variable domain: KAGVTQTPRYLIKTRGQQVTLSCSPISGHRSVSWYQQTPGQGLQFLFEYFSETQRNKGNFPGRFSGRQFSNSRSEMNVSTLELGDSALYLCASSWGQGSSGNTIYFGEGSWLTVV.

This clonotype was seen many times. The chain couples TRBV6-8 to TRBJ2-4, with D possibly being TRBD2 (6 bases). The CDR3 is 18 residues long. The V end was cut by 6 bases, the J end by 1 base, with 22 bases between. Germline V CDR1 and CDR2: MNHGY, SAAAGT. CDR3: CASSDGGDPTGAKNIQYF. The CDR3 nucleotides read TGTGCCAGCAGCGACGGCGGGGACCCGACTGGGGCCAAAAACATTCAGTACTTC.

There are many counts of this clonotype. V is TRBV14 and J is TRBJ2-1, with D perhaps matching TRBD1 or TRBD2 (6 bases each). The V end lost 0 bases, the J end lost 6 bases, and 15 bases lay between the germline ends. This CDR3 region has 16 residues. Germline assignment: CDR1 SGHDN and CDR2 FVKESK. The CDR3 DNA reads TGTGCCAGCAGCCAAGATGGGGGGCGCAGCGGCAATGAGCAGTTCTTC. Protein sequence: CASSQDGGRSGNEQFF.

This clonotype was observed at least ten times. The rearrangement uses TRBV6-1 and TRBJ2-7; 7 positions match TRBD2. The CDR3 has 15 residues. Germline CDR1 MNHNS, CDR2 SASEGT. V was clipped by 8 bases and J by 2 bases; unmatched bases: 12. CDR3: CASLVSPAGPYEQYF. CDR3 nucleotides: TGTGCCAGCCTAGTCTCCCCAGCGGGACCCTACGAGCAGTACTTC.

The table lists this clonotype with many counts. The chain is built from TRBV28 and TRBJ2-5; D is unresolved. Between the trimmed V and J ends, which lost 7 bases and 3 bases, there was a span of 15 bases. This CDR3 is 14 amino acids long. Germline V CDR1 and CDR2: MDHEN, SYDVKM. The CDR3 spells CASNLIALEETQYF. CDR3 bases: TGTGCCAGCAACTTAATAGCCCTGGAAGAGACCCAGTACTTC.

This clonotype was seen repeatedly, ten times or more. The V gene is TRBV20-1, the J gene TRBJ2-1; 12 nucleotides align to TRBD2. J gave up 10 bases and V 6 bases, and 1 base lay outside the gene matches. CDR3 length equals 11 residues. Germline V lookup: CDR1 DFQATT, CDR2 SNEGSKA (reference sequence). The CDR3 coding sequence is TGCAGTGCAGGACTAGCGGGAGAGCAGTTCTTC. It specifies CSAGLAGEQFF.

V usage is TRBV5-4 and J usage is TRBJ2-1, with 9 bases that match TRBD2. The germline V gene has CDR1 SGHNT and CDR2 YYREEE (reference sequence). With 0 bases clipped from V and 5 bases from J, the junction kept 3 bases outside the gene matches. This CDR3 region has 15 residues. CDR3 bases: TGTGCCAGCAGCTTGGGACTAGCGGTTGACAATGAGCAGTTCTTC. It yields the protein CASSLGLAVDNEQFF.

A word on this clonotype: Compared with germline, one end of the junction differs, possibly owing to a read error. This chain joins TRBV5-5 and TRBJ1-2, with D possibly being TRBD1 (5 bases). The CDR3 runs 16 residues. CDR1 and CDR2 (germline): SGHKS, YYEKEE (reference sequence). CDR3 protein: CASSPGRAQPNYGDTF. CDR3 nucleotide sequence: TGTGCCAGCAGCCCCGGCAGGGCCCAACCTAACTATGGCGACACCTTC.

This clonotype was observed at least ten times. The chain's CDR3 is CASSRPGLAGLHEQYF. CDR3 in DNA: TGTGCCAGCAGTCGTCCGGGACTAGCGGGATTGCACGAGCAGTACTTC. The chain has TRBV27 and TRBJ2-7; 13 nucleotides match TRBD2. The CDR3 covers 16 residues. Germline V gives CDR1 MNHEY, CDR2 SMNVEV (reference sequence). V trimming: 5 bases; J trimming: 5 bases; junction bases outside the gene matches: 9.

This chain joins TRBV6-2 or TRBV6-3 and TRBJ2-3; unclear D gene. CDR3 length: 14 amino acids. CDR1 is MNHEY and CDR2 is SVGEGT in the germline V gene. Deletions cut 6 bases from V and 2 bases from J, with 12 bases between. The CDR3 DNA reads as TGTGCCAGCAGATTAGATGCCTTCACAGATACGCAGTATTTT. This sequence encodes CASRLDAFTDTQYF.

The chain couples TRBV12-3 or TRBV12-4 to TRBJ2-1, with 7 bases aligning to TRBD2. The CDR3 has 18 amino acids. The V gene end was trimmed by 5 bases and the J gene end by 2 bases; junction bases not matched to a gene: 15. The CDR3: CASSKTSVAGVAYNEQFF. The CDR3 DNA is TGTGCCAGCAGTAAGACCTCCGTAGCGGGCGTAGCCTACAATGAGCAGTTCTTC.

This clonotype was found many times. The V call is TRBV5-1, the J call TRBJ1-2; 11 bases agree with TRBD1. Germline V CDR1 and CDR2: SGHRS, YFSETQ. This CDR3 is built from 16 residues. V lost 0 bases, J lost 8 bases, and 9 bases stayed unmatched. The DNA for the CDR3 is TGCGCCAGCAGCTTGGCTCCCGGACAGGGGGCAGGGGGCTACACCTTC. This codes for CASSLAPGQGAGGYTF.

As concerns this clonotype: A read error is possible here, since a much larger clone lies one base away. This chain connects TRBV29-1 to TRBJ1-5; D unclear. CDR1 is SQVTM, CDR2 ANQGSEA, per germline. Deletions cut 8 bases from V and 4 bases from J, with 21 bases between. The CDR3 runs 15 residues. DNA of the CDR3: TGCAGCATGTTGAAGCACCGACGACCTAATCAGCCCCAGCATTTT. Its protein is CSMLKHRRPNQPQHF.

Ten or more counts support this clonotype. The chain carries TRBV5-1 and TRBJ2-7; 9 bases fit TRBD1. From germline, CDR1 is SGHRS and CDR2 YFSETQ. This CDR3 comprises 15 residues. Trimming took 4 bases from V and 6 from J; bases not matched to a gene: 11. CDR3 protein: CASSARLGTGSEQYF. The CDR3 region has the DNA TGCGCCAGCAGCGCGCGATTGGGGACAGGGAGCGAGCAGTACTTC.

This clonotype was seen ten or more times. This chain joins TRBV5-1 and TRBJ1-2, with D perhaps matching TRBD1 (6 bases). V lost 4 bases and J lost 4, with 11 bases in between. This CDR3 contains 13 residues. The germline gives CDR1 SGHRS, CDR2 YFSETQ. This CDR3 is CASSTGATYGYTF. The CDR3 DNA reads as TGCGCCAGCAGCACGGGGGCGACCTATGGCTACACCTTC.